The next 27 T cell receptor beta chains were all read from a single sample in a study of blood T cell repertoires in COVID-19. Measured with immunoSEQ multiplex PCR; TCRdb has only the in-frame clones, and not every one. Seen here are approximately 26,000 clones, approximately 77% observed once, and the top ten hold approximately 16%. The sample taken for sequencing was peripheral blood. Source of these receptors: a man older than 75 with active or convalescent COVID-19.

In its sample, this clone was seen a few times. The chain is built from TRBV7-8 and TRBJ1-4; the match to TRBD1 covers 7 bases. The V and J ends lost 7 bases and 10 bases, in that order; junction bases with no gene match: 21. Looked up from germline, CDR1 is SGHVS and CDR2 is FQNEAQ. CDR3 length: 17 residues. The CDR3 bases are TGTGCCAGCACCCCCGATCGACAGGGCTTCCCGGCGGGAAAACTGTTTTTT. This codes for CASTPDRQGFPAGKLFF.

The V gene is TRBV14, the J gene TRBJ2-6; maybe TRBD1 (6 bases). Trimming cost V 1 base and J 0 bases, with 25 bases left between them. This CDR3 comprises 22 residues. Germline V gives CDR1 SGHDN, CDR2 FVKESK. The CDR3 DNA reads TGTGCCAGCAGCCAAGTTGGGTATCGTTTAAGGGACACGGGCTCTGGGGCCAACGTCCTGACTTTC. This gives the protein CASSQVGYRLRDTGSGANVLTF.

CDR3 sequence reads: CASSQEYTGGYEQYF. The CDR3 DNA reads as TGCGCCAGCAGCCAAGAATATACCGGGGGCTACGAGCAGTACTTC. The gene calls are TRBV4-3 and TRBJ2-7, with D possibly being TRBD2 (6 bases). CDR1 is LGHNA and CDR2 is YSLEER in the germline V gene. V was clipped by 0 bases and J by 3 bases, with 12 bases between them. The CDR3 contains 15 residues.

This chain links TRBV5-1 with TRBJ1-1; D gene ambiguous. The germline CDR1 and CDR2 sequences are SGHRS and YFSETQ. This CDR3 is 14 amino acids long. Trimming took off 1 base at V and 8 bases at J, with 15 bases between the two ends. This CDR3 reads CASSLSGFSWEAFF. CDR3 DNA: TGCGCCAGCAGCTTGTCAGGTTTCAGCTGGGAAGCTTTCTTT.

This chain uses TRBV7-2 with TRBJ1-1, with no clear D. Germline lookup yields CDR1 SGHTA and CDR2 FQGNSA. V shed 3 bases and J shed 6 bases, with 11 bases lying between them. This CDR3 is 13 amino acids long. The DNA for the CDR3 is TGTGCCAGCAGCTTCATCGGGTCGGCTGAAGCTTTCTTT. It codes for CASSFIGSAEAFF.

CDR3: CASSLGTGNRPYEQYF. The CDR3 DNA reads as TGTGCCAGCAGCTTGGGGACAGGGAATAGGCCCTACGAGCAGTACTTC. V is TRBV5-4 and J is TRBJ2-7; 8 bases match TRBD1. Trimming removed 0 bases from V and 2 bases from J; junction bases left unmatched: 7. Looked up from germline, CDR1 is SGHNT and CDR2 is YYREEE (reference sequence). CDR3 length: 16 residues. Combining the CDR3 with reference TRBV5-4 and TRBJ2-7 gives the whole variable domain ETGVTQSPTHLIKTRGQQVTLRCSSQSGHNTVSWYQQALGQGPQFIFQYYREEENGRGNFPPRFSGLQFPNYSSELNVNALELDDSALYLCASSLGTGNRPYEQYFGPGTRLTVT.

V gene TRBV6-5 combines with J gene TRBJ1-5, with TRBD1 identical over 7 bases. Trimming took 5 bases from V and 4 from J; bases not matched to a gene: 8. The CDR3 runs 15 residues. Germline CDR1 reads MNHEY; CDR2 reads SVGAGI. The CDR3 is CASSREGAGNQPQHF. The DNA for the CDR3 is TGTGCCAGCAGTCGAGAGGGGGCGGGAAATCAGCCCCAGCATTTT.

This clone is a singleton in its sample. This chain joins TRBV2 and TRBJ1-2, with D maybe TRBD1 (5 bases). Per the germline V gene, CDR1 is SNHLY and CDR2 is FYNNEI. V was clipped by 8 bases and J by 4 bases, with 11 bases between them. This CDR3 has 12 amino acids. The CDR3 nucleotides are TGTGCCAGCGGGCAGGGTGGCTATGGCTACACCTTC. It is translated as CASGQGGYGYTF. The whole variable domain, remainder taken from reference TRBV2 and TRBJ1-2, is EPEVTQTPSHQVTQMGQEVILRCVPISNHLYFYWYRQILGQKVEFLVSFYNNEISEKSEIFDDQFSVERPDGSNFTLKIRSTKLEDSAMYFCASGQGGYGYTFGSGTRLTVV.

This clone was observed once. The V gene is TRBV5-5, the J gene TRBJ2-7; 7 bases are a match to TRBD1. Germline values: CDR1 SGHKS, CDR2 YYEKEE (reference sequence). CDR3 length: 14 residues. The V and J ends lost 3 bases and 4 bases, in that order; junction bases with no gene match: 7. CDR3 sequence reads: CASSYISGGYEQYF. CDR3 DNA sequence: TGTGCCAGCAGCTACATATCAGGGGGTTACGAGCAGTACTTC.

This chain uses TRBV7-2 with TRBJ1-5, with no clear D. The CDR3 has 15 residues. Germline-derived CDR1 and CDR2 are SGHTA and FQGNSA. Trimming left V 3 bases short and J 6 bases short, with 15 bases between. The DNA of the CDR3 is TGTGCCAGCAGCTTTGAAGAGGGCCCTCGTCAGCCCCAGCATTTT. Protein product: CASSFEEGPRQPQHF.

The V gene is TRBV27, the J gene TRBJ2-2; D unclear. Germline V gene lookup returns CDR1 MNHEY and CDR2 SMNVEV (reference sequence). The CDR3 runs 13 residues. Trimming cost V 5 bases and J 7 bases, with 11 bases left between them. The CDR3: CASSKPYSGELFF. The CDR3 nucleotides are TGTGCCAGCAGTAAGCCGTACAGCGGGGAGCTGTTTTTT.

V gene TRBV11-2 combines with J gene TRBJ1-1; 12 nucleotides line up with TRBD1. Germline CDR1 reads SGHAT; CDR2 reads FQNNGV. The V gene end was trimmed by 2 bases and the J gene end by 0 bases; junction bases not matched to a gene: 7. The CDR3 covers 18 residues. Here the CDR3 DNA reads TGTGCCAGCAGCTTACCCACCGGGACAGGGGGCTTGAACACTGAAGCTTTCTTT. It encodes CASSLPTGTGGLNTEAFF.

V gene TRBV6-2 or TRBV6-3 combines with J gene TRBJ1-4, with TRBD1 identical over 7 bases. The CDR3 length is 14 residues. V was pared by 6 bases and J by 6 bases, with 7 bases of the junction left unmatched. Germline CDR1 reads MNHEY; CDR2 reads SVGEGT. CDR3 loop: CASSRTGYYEKLFF. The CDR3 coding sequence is TGTGCCAGCAGCAGGACAGGATACTATGAAAAACTGTTTTTT.

The CDR3 here is CAISATGDNSPLHF. Written as DNA, the CDR3 is TGTGCCATCAGTGCCACAGGAGATAATTCACCCCTCCACTTT. This chain joins TRBV10-3 and TRBJ1-6; D may be TRBD1 (5 bases). The V and J ends lost 4 bases and 5 bases respectively, with 9 bases between them. The length of the CDR3 is 14 residues. The germline CDR1 and CDR2 sequences are ENHRY and SYGVKD.

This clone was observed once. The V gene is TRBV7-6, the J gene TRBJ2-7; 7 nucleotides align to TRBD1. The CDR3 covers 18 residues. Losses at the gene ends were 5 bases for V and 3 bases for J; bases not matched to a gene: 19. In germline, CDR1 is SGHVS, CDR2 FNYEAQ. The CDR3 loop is CASSLVMARKGAHYEQYF. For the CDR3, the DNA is TGTGCCAGCAGCCTAGTTATGGCACGTAAGGGGGCCCACTACGAGCAGTACTTC.

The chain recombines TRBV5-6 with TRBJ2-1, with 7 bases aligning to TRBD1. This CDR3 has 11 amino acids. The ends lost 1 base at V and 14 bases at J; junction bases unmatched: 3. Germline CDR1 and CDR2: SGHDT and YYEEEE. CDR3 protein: CASSLRDSEFF. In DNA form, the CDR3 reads TGTGCCAGCAGCTTGCGGGACAGCGAGTTCTTC.

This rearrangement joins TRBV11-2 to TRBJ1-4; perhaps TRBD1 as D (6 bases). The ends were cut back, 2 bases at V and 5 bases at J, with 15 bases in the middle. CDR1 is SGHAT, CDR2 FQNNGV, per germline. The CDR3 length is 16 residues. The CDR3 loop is CASSLSRGRGNEKLFF. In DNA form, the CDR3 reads TGTGCCAGCAGCTTAAGTCGGGGCAGGGGCAATGAAAAACTGTTTTTT. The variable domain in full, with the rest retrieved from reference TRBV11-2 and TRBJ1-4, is EAGVAQSPRYKIIEKRQSVAFWCNPISGHATLYWYQQILGQGPKLLIQFQNNGVVDDSQLPKDRFSAERLKGVDSTLKIQPAKLEDSAVYLCASSLSRGRGNEKLFFGSGTQLSVL.

CDR3 in DNA: TGTGCCAGCAGCCCCTTTGGGGCTGATTCACCCCTCCACTTT. Encoded protein: CASSPFGADSPLHF. The rearrangement uses TRBV7-2 and TRBJ1-6; D may be TRBD1 (5 bases). Per the germline V gene, CDR1 is SGHTA and CDR2 is FQGNSA. The CDR3 is 14 residues long. The V end lost 5 bases, the J end lost 8 bases, and 13 bases lay between the germline ends.

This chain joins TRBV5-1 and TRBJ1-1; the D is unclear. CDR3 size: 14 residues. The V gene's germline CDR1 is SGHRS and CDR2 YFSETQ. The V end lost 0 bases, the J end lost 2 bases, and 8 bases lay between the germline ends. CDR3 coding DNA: TGCGCCAGCAGCTTGGTTCAGGCAAACACTGAAGCTTTCTTT. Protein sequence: CASSLVQANTEAFF.

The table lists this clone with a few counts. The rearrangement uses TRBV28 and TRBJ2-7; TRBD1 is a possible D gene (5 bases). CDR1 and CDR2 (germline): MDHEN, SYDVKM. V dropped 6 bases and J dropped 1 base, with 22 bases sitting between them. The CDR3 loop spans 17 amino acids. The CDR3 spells CASSQPDTSELSYEQYF. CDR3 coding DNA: TGTGCCAGCAGCCAACCGGACACTTCCGAACTTTCCTACGAGCAGTACTTC.

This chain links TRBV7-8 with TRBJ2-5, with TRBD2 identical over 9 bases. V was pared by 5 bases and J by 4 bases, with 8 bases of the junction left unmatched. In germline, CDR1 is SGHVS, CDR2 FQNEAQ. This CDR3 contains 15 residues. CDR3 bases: TGTGCCAGCAGCGAAACAGTACTAGCGGGAGAGACCCAGTACTTC. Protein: CASSETVLAGETQYF.

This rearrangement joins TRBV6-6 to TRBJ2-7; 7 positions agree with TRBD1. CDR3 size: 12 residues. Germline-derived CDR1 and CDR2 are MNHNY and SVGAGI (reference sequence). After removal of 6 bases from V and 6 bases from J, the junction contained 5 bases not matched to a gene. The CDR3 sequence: CASSKQGSEQYF. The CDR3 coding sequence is TGTGCCAGCAGCAAACAGGGGTCCGAGCAGTACTTC.

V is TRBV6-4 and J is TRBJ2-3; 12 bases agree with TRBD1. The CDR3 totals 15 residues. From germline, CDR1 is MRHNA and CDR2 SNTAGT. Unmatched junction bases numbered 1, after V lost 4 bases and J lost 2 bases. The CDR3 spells CASSAGQGATDTQYF. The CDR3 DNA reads TGTGCCAGCAGTGCGGGACAGGGGGCCACAGATACGCAGTATTTT.

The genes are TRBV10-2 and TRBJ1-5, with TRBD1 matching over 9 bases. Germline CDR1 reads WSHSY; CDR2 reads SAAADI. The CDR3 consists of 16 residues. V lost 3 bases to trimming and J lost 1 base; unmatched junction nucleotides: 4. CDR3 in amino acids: CASSEADRGSNQPQHF. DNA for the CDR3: TGCGCCAGCAGTGAAGCGGACAGGGGAAGCAATCAGCCCCAGCATTTT.

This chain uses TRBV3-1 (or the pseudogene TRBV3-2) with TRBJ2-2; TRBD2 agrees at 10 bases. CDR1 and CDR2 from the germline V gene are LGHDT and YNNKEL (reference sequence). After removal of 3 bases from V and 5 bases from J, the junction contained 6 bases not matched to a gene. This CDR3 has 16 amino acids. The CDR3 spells CASSHKRGGSTGELFF. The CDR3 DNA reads TGTGCCAGCAGCCACAAGCGGGGGGGATCAACCGGGGAGCTGTTTTTT.

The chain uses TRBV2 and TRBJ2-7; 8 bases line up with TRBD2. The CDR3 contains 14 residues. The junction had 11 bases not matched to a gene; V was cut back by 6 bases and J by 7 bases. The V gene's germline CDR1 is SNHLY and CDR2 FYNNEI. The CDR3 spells CASRVSGSAREQYF. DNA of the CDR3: TGTGCCAGCAGGGTGAGCGGGAGTGCTCGAGAGCAGTACTTC.

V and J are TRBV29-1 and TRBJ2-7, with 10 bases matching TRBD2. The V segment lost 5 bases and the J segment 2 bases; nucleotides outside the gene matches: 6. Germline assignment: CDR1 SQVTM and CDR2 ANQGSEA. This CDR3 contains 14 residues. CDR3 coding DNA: TGCAGCGTTTTCGGACTAGCGGAGACCTACGAGCAGTACTTC. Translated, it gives CSVFGLAETYEQYF.